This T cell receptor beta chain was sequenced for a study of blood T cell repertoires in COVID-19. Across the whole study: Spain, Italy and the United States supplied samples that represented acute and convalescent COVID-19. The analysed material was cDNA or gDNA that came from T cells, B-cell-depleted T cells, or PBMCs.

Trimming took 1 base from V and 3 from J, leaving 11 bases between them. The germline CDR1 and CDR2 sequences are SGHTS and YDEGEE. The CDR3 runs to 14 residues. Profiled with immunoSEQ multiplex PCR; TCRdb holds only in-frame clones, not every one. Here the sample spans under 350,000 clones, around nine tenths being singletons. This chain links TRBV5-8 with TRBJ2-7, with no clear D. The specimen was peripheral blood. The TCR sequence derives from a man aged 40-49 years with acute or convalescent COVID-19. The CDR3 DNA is TGTGCCAGCAGCTTGTACACAGTCCACTACGAGCAGTACTTC. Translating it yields CASSLYTVHYEQYF.